The T cell receptor beta chain under discussion was sequenced for a study of CD8+ T cells in alopecia areata. Looking at the study overall: Treatment with tofacitinib (6 to 18 months) was followed by 6 months off drug. Using the percentage of affected scalp area, treated patients' severity was scored. Study findings and constraints: On tofacitinib, scalp and blood still held many of the expanded lesional clones. Scalp repertoires also include resident alphabeta T cells from normal skin.

This sample's treatment: oral pan-JAK inhibitor, 5-10 mg twice daily. This clone has just a few counts. Its antigen is not known. cDNA reverse transcribed from extracted RNA served as the sequencing template. Repertoires were generated with immunoSEQ multiplex PCR, while TCRdb's copy carries only in-frame clones and drops some. The sample has 80,000 to 100,000 clones, roughly 47% seen once; the top ten hold about 17%. There are 11 residues in the CDR3. The germline CDR1 and CDR2 sequences are SQVTM and ANQGSEA. Trimming took off 4 bases at V and 8 bases at J, with 8 bases between the two ends. V usage is TRBV29-1 and J usage is TRBJ2-2; D is ambiguous. The sample here was CD8+ T cells sorted from blood, taken at week 24, from a patient treated with tofacitinib. This TCR came from a human donor with alopecia areata. The CDR3 DNA sequence: TGCAGCGTTGTCGGGTGGGGGGAGCTGTTTTTT. Translation: CSVVGWGELFF.